A single sample is the source of the 4 T cell receptor beta chains below, sequenced in a study of T cells in Graves' hyperthyroidism and ophthalmopathy. Amplified TCR beta CDR3 regions came from RNA transcripts. With the HTBI primer set, the TCR CDR3 went through a first round of RT-PCR. TCRdb itself ran the multiplex PCR reads through MiXCR, one entry per CDR3 protein. The sample shows around 350,000 distinct CDR3 sequences, about 15% of them seen only once. What was sequenced was blood. Receptors were obtained from a woman aged 25-40 years with Graves' hyperthyroidism that later progressed to Graves' ophthalmopathy.

This clonotype was seen repeatedly, ten times or more. The V and J genes are TRBV28 and TRBJ1-2; 7 bases are a match to TRBD1. Losses at the gene ends were 3 bases for V and 6 bases for J; bases not matched to a gene: 10. The V gene's germline CDR1 is MDHEN and CDR2 SYDVKM. The CDR3 runs to 15 residues. This CDR3 is CASSFSGGVVDGYTF. The CDR3 nucleotides are TGTGCCAGCAGTTTCTCAGGGGGGGTAGTGGATGGCTACACCTTC.

The count of this clonotype is one. The chain couples TRBV5-4 to TRBJ1-1, with a weak D call TRBD1 (6 bases). The ends were cut back, 4 bases at V and 5 bases at J, with 21 bases in the middle. The CDR3 runs to 16 residues. CDR1 and CDR2 from the germline V gene are SGHNT and YYREEE (reference sequence). The CDR3 region is CASSAGTGASRTEAFF. The CDR3 region has the DNA TGTGCCAGCAGCGCCGGGACGGGGGCCTCTAGAACTGAAGCTTTCTTT.

In regard to this clonotype: A much larger clone is a single base away; this may be a read error. The chain combines TRBV20-1 with TRBJ2-1; 11 nucleotides agree with TRBD2. Germline lookup yields CDR1 DFQATT and CDR2 SNEGSKA (reference sequence). The CDR3 consists of 15 residues. In nucleotides, the CDR3 is TGCGGTGCTAGTCCGACTAGCGGGGACTACAATGAGCAGTTCTTC. Residues: CGASPTSGDYNEQFF.

The table lists this clonotype with many counts. The V call is TRBV6-1, the J call TRBJ1-3, with D uncertain. CDR3 length: 13 residues. CDR1 MNHNS and CDR2 SASEGT come from the germline V gene. The V and J ends lost 5 bases and 0 bases respectively, with 5 bases between them. The CDR3 loop is CASSQYSGNTIYF. CDR3 nucleotides: TGTGCCAGCAGTCAATACTCTGGAAACACCATATATTTT.